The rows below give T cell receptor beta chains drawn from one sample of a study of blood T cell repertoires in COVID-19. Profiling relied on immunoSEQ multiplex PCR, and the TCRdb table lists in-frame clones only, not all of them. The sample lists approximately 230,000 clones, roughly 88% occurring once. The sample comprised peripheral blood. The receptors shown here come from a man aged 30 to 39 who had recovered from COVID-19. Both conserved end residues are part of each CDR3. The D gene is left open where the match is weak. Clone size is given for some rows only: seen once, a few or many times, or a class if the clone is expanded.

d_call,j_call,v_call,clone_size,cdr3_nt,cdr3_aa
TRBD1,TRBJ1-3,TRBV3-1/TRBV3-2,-,TGTGCCAGCAGCCAACTCTGGGACAGGGAGGGAAACACCATATATTTT,CASSQLWDREGNTIYF
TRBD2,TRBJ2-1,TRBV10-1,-,TGCGCCAGCAGTGGGCCAGCGGGGGGGCCGTTCAATGAGCAGTTCTTC,CASSGPAGGPFNEQFF
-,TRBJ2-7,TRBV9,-,TGTGCCAGCAGCGTGGGGGGAAGACTTATCGACTACGAGCAGTACTTC,CASSVGGRLIDYEQYF
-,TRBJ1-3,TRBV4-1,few,TGCGCCAGCACGGTACAGCAATCTTTCTCTGGAAACACCATATATTTT,CASTVQQSFSGNTIYF
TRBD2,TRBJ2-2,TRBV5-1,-,TGCGCCAGCAGCCTAAACATTCGGACTAGCGGGGGACACACCGGGGAGCTGTTTTTT,CASSLNIRTSGGHTGELFF
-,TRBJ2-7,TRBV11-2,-,TGTGCCAGCAGCCGTACAGGGTCTGATATCCCCTACGAGCAGTACTTC,CASSRTGSDIPYEQYF
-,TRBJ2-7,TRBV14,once,TGTGCCAGCAGCCCAGGGTCGGGAGTCTACGAGCAGTACTTC,CASSPGSGVYEQYF
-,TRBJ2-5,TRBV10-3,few,TGTGCCATCAGTGAGCCTGACATGGAGGCGGGGGAGACCCAGTACTTC,CAISEPDMEAGETQYF
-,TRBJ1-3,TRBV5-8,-,TGTGCCAGCAGCCTTGTGGCAGGTCTCTCTGGAAACACCATATATTTT,CASSLVAGLSGNTIYF
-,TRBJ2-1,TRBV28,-,TGTGCCAGCAGGACAGTCTCCTACAATGAGCAGTTCTTC,CASRTVSYNEQFF
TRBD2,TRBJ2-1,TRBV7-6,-,TGTGCCAGCAGCTTAGAAGCGGGGCTTTACAATGAGCAGTTCTTC,CASSLEAGLYNEQFF
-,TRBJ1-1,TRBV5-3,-,TGTGCCAGAAGCTTGCCCCTGGACAGCTTGAACACTGAAGCTTTCTTT,CARSLPLDSLNTEAFF
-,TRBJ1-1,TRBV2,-,TGTGCCAGCAGTGAAGCGAGGGCCCCCCGGTCCGAAGCTTTCTTT,CASSEARAPRSEAFF
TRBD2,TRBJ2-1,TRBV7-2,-,TGTGCCAGCGGGAGGGCTTACAATGAGCAGTTCTTC,CASGRAYNEQFF
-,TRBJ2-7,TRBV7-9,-,TGTGCCAGCAGCTCTGAGCCCCCGATACAGAATCAGTACTTC,CASSSEPPIQNQYF
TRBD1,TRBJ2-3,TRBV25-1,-,TGTGCCAGCAGTGAACTCAGGGACAGGGGATGGACAGATACGCAGTATTTT,CASSELRDRGWTDTQYF
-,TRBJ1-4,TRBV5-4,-,TGTGCCAGCAGCTCTGCAGGCGAAACTAATGAAAAACTGTTTTTT,CASSSAGETNEKLFF
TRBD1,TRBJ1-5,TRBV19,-,TGTGCCAGTCAAGGGGGGACAGGCAATCAGCCCCAGCATTTT,CASQGGTGNQPQHF
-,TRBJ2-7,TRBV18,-,TGTGCCAGCCGTACGGTTCACAGGCCCCTTTACGAGCAGTACTTC,CASRTVHRPLYEQYF
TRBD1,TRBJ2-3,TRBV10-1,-,TGCGCCAGCAGTGAGTCTTGGACAGGGCCAGATACGCAGTATTTT,CASSESWTGPDTQYF
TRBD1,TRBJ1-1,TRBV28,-,TGTGCCAGCAGTTTTCATCAGGGGGCGAACACTGAAGCTTTCTTT,CASSFHQGANTEAFF
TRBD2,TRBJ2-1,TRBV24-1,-,TGTGCCACCAGTGATCCAGGACTAGTTAGCTACAATGAGCAGTTCTTC,CATSDPGLVSYNEQFF
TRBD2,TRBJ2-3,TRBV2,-,TGTGCCAGCAGTGTACTAGCGGACACAGATACGCAGTATTTT,CASSVLADTDTQYF
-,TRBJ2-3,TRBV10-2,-,TGCGCCAGCGGGCCTAGCGACTCCACAGATACGCAGTATTTT,CASGPSDSTDTQYF
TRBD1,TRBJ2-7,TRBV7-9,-,TGTGCCAGCAGCTCTCACCCCGGGACAGGGTGGTCCGAGCAGTACTTC,CASSSHPGTGWSEQYF
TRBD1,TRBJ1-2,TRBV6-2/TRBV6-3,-,TGTGCCAGCACCTACTCGACAGGGCAACGCGGCTACACCTTC,CASTYSTGQRGYTF
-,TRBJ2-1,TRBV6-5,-,TGTGCCAGCAGTTATAATCGGGGGATGACAAGAAATGAGCAGTTCTTC,CASSYNRGMTRNEQFF
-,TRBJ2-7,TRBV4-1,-,TGCGCCAGCAGCCAAGAACGGGGGAGCTCCTACGAGCAGTACTTC,CASSQERGSSYEQYF
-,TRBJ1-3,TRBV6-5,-,TGTGCCAGCAGTCAACAGGGCTCTGGAAACACCATATATTTT,CASSQQGSGNTIYF
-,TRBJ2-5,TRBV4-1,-,TGCGCCAGCAGCCCGCCCGCCCAGGAGACCCAGTACTTC,CASSPPAQETQYF
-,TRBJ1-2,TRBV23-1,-,TGCGCCAGCAGGACCCAGTCCCGGGAGATATTCTATGGCTACACCTTC,CASRTQSREIFYGYTF
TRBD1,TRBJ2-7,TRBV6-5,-,TGTGCCAGCAGTTACGCGGGGACAGGGGGTCCAGAGCAGTACTTC,CASSYAGTGGPEQYF
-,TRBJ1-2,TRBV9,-,TGTGCCAGCAGCGTAGGTTTCGGGTTTGGTGGCTACACCTTC,CASSVGFGFGGYTF
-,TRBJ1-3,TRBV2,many,TGTGGCTCAAAAGGCGGTATGTCAGGAAACACCATATATTTT,CGSKGGMSGNTIYF
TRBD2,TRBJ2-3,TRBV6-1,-,TGTGCCAGCAGTGAAACCCCCTACAGCGGGGGGGCCTTAGGGCCACACACAGATACGCAGTATTTT,CASSETPYSGGALGPHTDTQYF
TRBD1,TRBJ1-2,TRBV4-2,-,TGTGCCAGCAGCCCCGCCGGACAGGGGTTTTTGTATGGCTACACCTTC,CASSPAGQGFLYGYTF
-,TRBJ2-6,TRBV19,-,TGTGCCAGTAGTCCAAAGGGGCGAACTGGGGCCAACGTCCTGACTTTC,CASSPKGRTGANVLTF
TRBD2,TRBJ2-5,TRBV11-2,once,TGTGCCAGCAGCTTTGGGCGCGGGGGCCAAGAGACCCAGTACTTC,CASSFGRGGQETQYF
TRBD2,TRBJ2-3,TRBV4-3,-,TGCGCCAGCAGCCAAGAAAATCTAGCGGGTAGGGGAGATACGCAGTATTTT,CASSQENLAGRGDTQYF
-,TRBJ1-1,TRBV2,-,TGTGCCACCCACAGGGAACTCAGCACTGAAGCTTTCTTT,CATHRELSTEAFF
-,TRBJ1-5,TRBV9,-,TGTGCCAGCAGTGTGGGGACGGGAGGTCAGCCCCAGCATTTT,CASSVGTGGQPQHF
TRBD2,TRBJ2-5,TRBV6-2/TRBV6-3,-,TGTGCCAGCAGTTACTCGAGAAGGAGCGGGGCCGAAGAGACCCAGTACTTC,CASSYSRRSGAEETQYF
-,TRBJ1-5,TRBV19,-,TGTGCCAGTAGTATGCAGGGAACTAGCAATCAGCCCCAGCATTTT,CASSMQGTSNQPQHF
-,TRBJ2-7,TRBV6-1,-,TGTGCCAGCAGTGAATTCAGGGGGGTTAGTGCTTACGAGCAGTACTTC,CASSEFRGVSAYEQYF
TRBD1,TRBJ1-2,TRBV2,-,TGTGCCAGCAGAATCATGACAGGGAGGAACTATGGCTACACCTTC,CASRIMTGRNYGYTF
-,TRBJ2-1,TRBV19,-,TGTGCCAGTAGTAGAGACACGGCAGGGAACTCCTACAATGAGCAGTTCTTC,CASSRDTAGNSYNEQFF
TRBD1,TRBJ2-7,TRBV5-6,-,TGTGCCAGCAGCCCCTTACCGGGACAGACAAACTACGAGCAGTACTTC,CASSPLPGQTNYEQYF
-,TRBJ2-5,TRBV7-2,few,TGTGCCAGCAGCCCCGGAGAGACCCAGTACTTC,CASSPGETQYF